Reported below is one TCR beta chain. Its antigen is not identified. Sequence at one end of the junction differs from germline and may be a read error. The record originates from a study of T-cell memory formation after mild COVID-19. Study-wide points: Those CD4+ clones that contracted were mainly in CM and EM (CD8+ ones in EMRA).

Germline CDR1 is SGHDN and CDR2 is FVKESK. The CDR3 consists of 13 residues. A single record per CDR3 protein comes from TCRdb applying MiXCR to the 5' RACE reads. This table holds 150,000 to 200,000 distinct CDR3 sequences, more than 15% found once. Sequenced input: PBMCs or a T cell subset sorted from them (not recorded which). This receptor was taken from an adult woman who had mild COVID-19 (a few samples of this study predate the infection). Cell type and time point are not known. The V call is TRBV14, the J call TRBJ1-1; D unclear. DNA for the CDR3: TGTGCCAGCAGCGACAACACAGTTTCTGAATCTTTCTTT. It encodes CASSDNTVSESFF.